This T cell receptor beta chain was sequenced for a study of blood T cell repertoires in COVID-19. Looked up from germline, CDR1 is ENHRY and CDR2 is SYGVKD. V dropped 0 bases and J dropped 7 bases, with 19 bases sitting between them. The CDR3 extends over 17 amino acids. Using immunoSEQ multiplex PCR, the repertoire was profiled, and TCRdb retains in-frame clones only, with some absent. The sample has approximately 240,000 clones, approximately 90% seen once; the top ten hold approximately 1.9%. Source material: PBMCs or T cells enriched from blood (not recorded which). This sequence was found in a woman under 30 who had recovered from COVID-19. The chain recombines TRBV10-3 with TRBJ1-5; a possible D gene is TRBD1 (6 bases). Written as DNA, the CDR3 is TGTGCCATCAGTGAGTCCTTGGGGGCGGGGGGCGAACAGCCCCAGCATTTT. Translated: CAISESLGAGGEQPQHF.